The 28 T cell receptor beta chains in this list originate from one sample, sequenced in a study of response to subunit inactivated influenza vaccine. MiXCR, applied by TCRdb to the RT-PCR reads, yields one record per CDR3 protein. Here the sample spans 290,000 or so distinct CDR3 sequences, roughly 22% being singletons. The material was PBMCs from blood, obtained approximately 22 months after vaccination. The source of these receptors is a man aged 50-75 years who received an inactivated influenza vaccine.

V and J are TRBV24-1 and TRBJ1-2, with a tentative D call TRBD1 (6 bases). This CDR3 is 14 amino acids long. With 0 bases removed from V and 2 bases from J, the gap between germline ends came to 6 bases. Germline V lookup: CDR1 KGHDR, CDR2 SFDVKD. The CDR3 loop is CATSDLQGNYGYTF. The CDR3, as DNA: TGTGCCACCAGTGATTTGCAGGGGAACTATGGCTACACCTTC.

The V and J genes are TRBV29-1 and TRBJ2-6, with 9 positions matching TRBD1. The ends lost 3 bases at V and 0 bases at J; junction bases unmatched: 6. Germline V lookup: CDR1 SQVTM, CDR2 ANQGSEA. The CDR3 consists of 17 residues. The CDR3 nucleotides are TGCAGCGTTGATTCCGGGACAGGGTTCTCTGGGGCCAACGTCCTGACTTTC. It encodes CSVDSGTGFSGANVLTF.

The chain combines TRBV6-2 or TRBV6-3 with TRBJ2-7; D might be TRBD2 (6 bases). Germline V gene lookup returns CDR1 MNHEY and CDR2 SVGEGT. Trimming stripped 6 bases from V and 6 bases from J, with 18 bases between. The CDR3 has 14 residues. CDR3 region: CASSDGGPGVEQYF. The CDR3 DNA follows: TGTGCCAGCAGCGACGGAGGGCCCGGGGTCGAGCAGTACTTC.

This clonotype was counted ten times or more. V is TRBV12-3 or TRBV12-4 and J is TRBJ1-1; D gene uncertain. The ends were cut back, 5 bases at V and 0 bases at J, with 7 bases in the middle. This CDR3 spans 13 amino acids. CDR3 DNA sequence: TGTGCCAGCAGTCCTACAGTGAACACTGAAGCTTTCTTT. It codes for CASSPTVNTEAFF.

The J gene is TRBJ2-3, the V gene TRBV6-5; D perhaps matches TRBD2 (6 bases). Trimming removed 2 bases at V and 0 bases at J, with 9 bases between. CDR3 length: 15 amino acids. CDR1 is MNHEY, CDR2 SVGAGI, per germline. The CDR3 region is CASSYRGTSTDTQYF. In nucleotides, the CDR3 is TGTGCCAGCAGTTACCGAGGGACTAGCACAGATACGCAGTATTTT.

The rearrangement joins TRBV7-2 to TRBJ2-1; the match to TRBD2 covers 14 bases. This CDR3 contains 17 residues. From germline, CDR1 is SGHTA and CDR2 FQGNSA. J lost 7 bases, V lost 4 bases, and 9 bases had no gene match. For the CDR3, the DNA is TGTGCCAGCAGCTCCCGACTAGCGGGAGGGCTAGGTAATGAGCAGTTCTTC. This sequence encodes CASSSRLAGGLGNEQFF.

The chain has TRBV5-1 and TRBJ2-1; 8 bases fit TRBD1. Looked up from germline, CDR1 is SGHRS and CDR2 is YFSETQ. CDR3 length: 15 amino acids. Trimming took 4 bases from V and 2 from J; bases not matched to a gene: 5. The CDR3 DNA is TGCGCCAGCAGCAGGGCGACAGGGGCCTACAATGAGCAGTTCTTC. Its protein is CASSRATGAYNEQFF.

This clonotype has just a few counts. The chain has TRBV10-1 and TRBJ2-7, with 9 bases fitting TRBD1. V lost 7 bases, J lost 6 bases, and 7 bases stayed unmatched. CDR1 and CDR2 (germline): WNHNN, SYGVQD (reference sequence). This CDR3 has 13 residues. CDR3 in amino acids: CASKRDRAGEQYF. The CDR3 DNA reads TGCGCCAGCAAAAGGGACAGGGCCGGCGAGCAGTACTTC.

This clonotype has more than one count but fewer than ten. J is TRBJ1-2 and V is TRBV7-2; D is possibly TRBD1 (6 bases). V was trimmed by 5 bases and J by 0 bases, leaving 13 bases between them. The germline V gene has CDR1 SGHTA and CDR2 FQGNSA. This CDR3 spans 15 amino acids. The CDR3 DNA reads as TGTGCCAGCAGCACCCGAGGGGGGCCTAACTATGGCTACACCTTC. Protein: CASSTRGGPNYGYTF.

This clonotype was seen a few times. The CDR3 spells CSVEDLHSQGSSGNTIYF. The DNA for the CDR3 is TGCAGCGTTGAAGATCTTCACTCGCAGGGCTCCTCTGGAAACACCATATATTTT. V is TRBV29-1 and J is TRBJ1-3; TRBD1 might be the D (5 bases). Germline V CDR1 and CDR2: SQVTM, ANQGSEA. This CDR3 comprises 18 residues. Trimming shortened V by 0 bases and J by 0 bases, and 18 bases separated the two germline ends.

This clonotype has just a few counts. In DNA, the CDR3 is TGCGCCAGCAGCTTACCAGGGCATGGCTACACCTTC. Its protein is CASSLPGHGYTF. The chain links TRBV5-1 to TRBJ1-2; weak D call: TRBD1 (5 bases). The germline V gene has CDR1 SGHRS and CDR2 YFSETQ. CDR3 length equals 12 residues. Trimming took 2 bases from V and 6 from J, leaving 8 bases between them.

This rearrangement joins TRBV29-1 to TRBJ2-3; 11 bases agree with TRBD2. The CDR3 covers 15 residues. Germline-derived CDR1 and CDR2 are SQVTM and ANQGSEA. V dropped 4 bases and J dropped 3; count of bases not matched to a gene: 6. CDR3 bases: TGCAGCGTTGCCCCCACTAGCGGGAGAACAGATACGCAGTATTTT. Translation: CSVAPTSGRTDTQYF.

The chain employs TRBV12-3 or TRBV12-4 and TRBJ2-3; D gene uncertain. Trimming removed 7 bases at V and 6 bases at J, with 20 bases between. The CDR3 has 15 amino acids. The CDR3 DNA follows: TGTGCCAGCAATAAATCACGGCGGCCTAGGGATACGCAGTATTTT. Translation gives CASNKSRRPRDTQYF.

The V gene is TRBV9, the J gene TRBJ2-5; 10 positions match TRBD2. The length of the CDR3 is 15 residues. Trimming cost V 0 bases and J 2 bases; bases outside gene matches: 1. Germline loops: CDR1 SGDLS, CDR2 YYNGEE. CDR3 sequence (DNA): TGTGCCAGCAGCGTAGAGCGGGGGGGACAAGAGACCCAGTACTTC. It encodes CASSVERGGQETQYF.

This clonotype was counted a few times. The gene calls are TRBV19 and TRBJ1-4, with D unclear. Germline CDR1 and CDR2: LNHDA and SQIVND (reference sequence). Deletions cut 4 bases from V and 0 bases from J, with 9 bases between. This CDR3 contains 15 residues. The CDR3 protein is CASSRRTATNEKLFF. CDR3 coding DNA: TGTGCCAGTAGTAGAAGGACGGCAACTAATGAAAAACTGTTTTTT.

This clonotype has a handful of counts. The V and J genes are TRBV5-1 and TRBJ1-6; 11 bases are shared with TRBD1. CDR1 is SGHRS and CDR2 is YFSETQ in the germline V gene. V dropped 5 bases and J dropped 8; count of bases not matched to a gene: 3. The CDR3 extends over 14 amino acids. The CDR3 here is CASRPGQGDSPLHF. The DNA of the CDR3 is TGCGCCAGCAGGCCGGGACAGGGGGATTCACCCCTCCACTTT. Full variable domain (remainder filled in from reference TRBV5-1 and TRBJ1-6): KAGVTQTPRYLIKTRGQQVTLSCSPISGHRSVSWYQQTPGQGLQFLFEYFSETQRNKGNFPGRFSGRQFSNSRSEMNVSTLELGDSALYLCASRPGQGDSPLHFGNGTRLTVT.

The V and J genes are TRBV12-3 or TRBV12-4 and TRBJ2-7, with TRBD2 matching over 9 bases. Trimming at V came to 4 bases and at J to 0 bases, leaving 4 bases not matched to a gene. CDR3 length: 15 amino acids. The CDR3 DNA follows: TGTGCCAGCAGTTCTAGCGGGACTAGCTCCTACGAGCAGTACTTC. Translating gives CASSSSGTSSYEQYF.

In this sample, this clonotype turned up a few times. J is TRBJ2-1 and V is TRBV10-3, with 12 bases that match TRBD2. Trimming took 4 bases from V and 8 from J; bases not matched to a gene: 6. The CDR3 runs 15 residues. CDR1 and CDR2 (germline): ENHRY, SYGVKD. The CDR3 coding sequence is TGTGCCATCAGTGTCCGGACTAGCGGGACAGATGAGCAGTTCTTC. It translates to CAISVRTSGTDEQFF.

V is TRBV10-2 and J is TRBJ2-3; the match to TRBD2 covers 9 bases. The CDR3 has 13 amino acids. Germline CDR1 is WSHSY and CDR2 is SAAADI. With 8 bases clipped from V and 8 bases from J, the junction kept 8 bases outside the gene matches. The CDR3 DNA sequence: TGCGCCAGCTGTTTAGCGGGGGAGGGTACGCAGTATTTT. As protein: CASCLAGEGTQYF.

The chain couples TRBV11-2 to TRBJ2-7; D might be TRBD1 (5 bases). V lost 8 bases and J lost 4, with 9 bases in between. Germline V gene lookup returns CDR1 SGHAT and CDR2 FQNNGV. This CDR3 is built from 11 residues. The CDR3 nucleotides are TGTGCCAGCGGGGCTGGGTACGAGCAGTACTTC. Translating it yields CASGAGYEQYF. The full variable domain, rest sourced from reference TRBV11-2 and TRBJ2-7, is EAGVAQSPRYKIIEKRQSVAFWCNPISGHATLYWYQQILGQGPKLLIQFQNNGVVDDSQLPKDRFSAERLKGVDSTLKIQPAKLEDSAVYLCASGAGYEQYFGPGTRLTVT.

This clonotype turned up a few times. The gene calls are TRBV20-1 and TRBJ2-5; the D is unclear. CDR3 length equals 15 residues. Per germline, CDR1 DFQATT and CDR2 SNEGSKA (reference sequence). The germline V and J ends were trimmed by 8 bases and 2 bases, with 21 bases remaining between them. The chain's CDR3 is CSTKATANTQETQYF. Written as DNA, the CDR3 is TGCAGTACCAAAGCCACTGCGAACACTCAAGAGACCCAGTACTTC.

This clonotype has at least ten counts. This chain joins TRBV27 and TRBJ1-5; the D gene is possibly TRBD1 (5 bases). This CDR3 is 15 amino acids long. V gave up 5 bases and J gave up 5 bases, with 16 bases separating them. Germline V gene data show CDR1 as MNHEY and CDR2 as SMNVEV (reference sequence). CDR3 sequence reads: CASSPQKGIDQPQHF. The DNA of the CDR3 is TGTGCCAGCAGTCCCCAGAAGGGGATAGATCAGCCCCAGCATTTT.

This clonotype has a handful of counts. CDR3 residues: CASSPLGGRTEAFF. DNA for the CDR3: TGTGCCAGCAGCCCATTGGGGGGTCGCACTGAAGCTTTCTTT. The gene calls are TRBV7-9 and TRBJ1-1; D possibly corresponds to TRBD1 (5 bases). V shed 5 bases and J shed 4 bases, with 14 bases lying between them. CDR1 and CDR2 from the germline V gene are SEHNR and FQNEAQ (reference sequence). This CDR3 comprises 14 residues.

V gene TRBV20-1 combines with J gene TRBJ1-6, with 7 bases matching TRBD1. Germline V gives CDR1 DFQATT, CDR2 SNEGSKA (reference sequence). The CDR3 is 14 amino acids. With V trimmed by 8 bases and J by 7 bases, 11 bases remained unmatched. Here the CDR3 reads CSTRTGDRNSPLHF. CDR3 DNA: TGCAGTACCAGGACAGGCGATCGGAATTCACCCCTCCACTTT.

About this clonotype: At one boundary the junction diverges from the germline segment, which might be a read error. The chain carries TRBV6-2 or TRBV6-3 and TRBJ2-6; D unclear. CDR1 MNHEY and CDR2 SVGEGT come from the germline V gene. The CDR3 sequence is 14 residues long. The CDR3 spells CASSHSSGANVLTF. DNA for the CDR3: TGTGCCAGCAGTCACTCTTCCGGGGCCAACGTCCTGACTTTC.

This clonotype turned up a few times. This chain uses TRBV7-6 with TRBJ2-6; D remains unclear. The length of the CDR3 is 13 residues. V lost 6 bases to trimming and J lost 4 bases, with 7 bases between them. Germline V gene data show CDR1 as SGHVS and CDR2 as FNYEAQ. CDR3 in DNA: TGTGCCAGCAGGTTCCTCGGGGCCAACGTCCTGACTTTC. Protein: CASRFLGANVLTF.

In its sample, this clonotype was seen a few times. This rearrangement joins TRBV10-3 to TRBJ2-5; 8 nucleotides line up with TRBD1. Germline trimming cut 3 bases from V and 4 bases from J; bases unmatched to any gene: 4. This CDR3 is 14 amino acids long. The germline V gene encodes CDR1 ENHRY and CDR2 SYGVKD. For the CDR3, the DNA is TGTGCCATCAGTGACAGGGGGCGCGGAGAGACCCAGTACTTC. It encodes CAISDRGRGETQYF.

The table lists this clonotype with a few counts. The genes are TRBV7-8 and TRBJ2-1, with 13 bases matching TRBD2. This CDR3 is built from 18 residues. Germline V gives CDR1 SGHVS, CDR2 FQNEAQ. V shed 3 bases and J 0 bases; nucleotides not matched to a gene: 5. The CDR3 region is CASSFVGLAGNSYNEQFF. CDR3 sequence (DNA): TGTGCCAGCAGCTTCGTGGGACTAGCGGGAAACTCCTACAATGAGCAGTTCTTC.